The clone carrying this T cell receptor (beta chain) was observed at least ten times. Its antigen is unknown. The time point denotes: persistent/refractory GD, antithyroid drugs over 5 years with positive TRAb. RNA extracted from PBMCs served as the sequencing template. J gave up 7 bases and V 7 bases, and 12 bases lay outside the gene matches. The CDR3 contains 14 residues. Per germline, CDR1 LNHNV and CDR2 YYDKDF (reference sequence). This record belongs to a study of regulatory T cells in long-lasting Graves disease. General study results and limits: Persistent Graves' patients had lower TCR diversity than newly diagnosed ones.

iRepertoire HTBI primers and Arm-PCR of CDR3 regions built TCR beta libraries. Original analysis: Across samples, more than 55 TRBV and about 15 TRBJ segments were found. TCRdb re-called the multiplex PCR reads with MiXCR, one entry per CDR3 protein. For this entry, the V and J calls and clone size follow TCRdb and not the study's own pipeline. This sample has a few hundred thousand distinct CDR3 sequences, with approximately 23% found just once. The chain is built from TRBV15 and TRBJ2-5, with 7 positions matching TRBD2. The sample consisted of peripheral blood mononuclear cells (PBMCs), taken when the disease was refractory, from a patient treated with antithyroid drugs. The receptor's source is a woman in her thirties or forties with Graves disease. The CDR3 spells CATNWWEGLATQYF. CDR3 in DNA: TGTGCCACCAATTGGTGGGAGGGCCTCGCGACCCAGTACTTC.